What follows are 26 T cell receptor beta chains derived from one specimen sequenced in a study of cytomegalovirus exposure and HLA in healthy donors. A multiplex PCR was run with 60 Vbeta primers and 13 Jbeta primers. Libraries were prepared by immunoSEQ multiplex PCR; TCRdb keeps only in-frame clonotypes and omits some of them. The table shows tens of thousands of clones, with approximately 64% occurring only once. Sequenced input: PBMCs. These receptors all come from a woman aged 50 to 60 in good health and CMV-seropositive.

This clone was observed a handful of times. The chain carries TRBV7-9 and TRBJ1-1, with D maybe TRBD1 (5 bases). The CDR3 has 15 amino acids. Germline loops: CDR1 SEHNR, CDR2 FQNEAQ (reference sequence). V lost 5 bases and J lost 1, with 14 bases in between. CDR3 sequence: CASSPNRRENTEAFF. In DNA form, the CDR3 reads TGTGCCAGCAGCCCGAACAGGAGGGAGAACACTGAAGCTTTCTTT.

The rearrangement links TRBV7-6 to TRBJ2-1, with 9 bases fitting TRBD2. This CDR3 comprises 17 residues. Germline V CDR1 and CDR2: SGHVS, FNYEAQ. The V gene end was trimmed by 2 bases and the J gene end by 2 bases; junction bases not matched to a gene: 7. Here the CDR3 DNA reads TGTGCCAGCAGCTTATGGTCTAGCGGGGACCCCTACAATGAGCAGTTCTTC. It encodes CASSLWSSGDPYNEQFF.

This clone was counted a few times. The chain links TRBV7-2 to TRBJ1-3; 7 bases match TRBD1. The CDR3 is 16 amino acids. Germline lookup yields CDR1 SGHTA and CDR2 FQGNSA. J lost 0 bases, V lost 5 bases, and 7 bases had no gene match. The DNA for the CDR3 is TGTGCCAGCAGCGTGGGACAGCCGAGCTCTGGAAACACCATATATTTT. Protein: CASSVGQPSSGNTIYF.

The V call is TRBV29-1, the J call TRBJ2-7; tentative D call: TRBD1 (6 bases). The CDR3 is made up of 13 amino acids. CDR1 SQVTM and CDR2 ANQGSEA come from the germline V gene. V lost 4 bases to trimming and J lost 4 bases, with 14 bases between them. CDR3 bases: TGCAGCGTTGCGCAGGGGTTTACTTACGAGCAGTACTTC. Its protein product is CSVAQGFTYEQYF.

The chain links TRBV7-3 to TRBJ2-5; D is possibly TRBD2 (7 bases). The CDR3 is 15 amino acids. Looked up from germline, CDR1 is SGHTA and CDR2 is FQGTGA. V lost 2 bases to trimming and J lost 5 bases, with 15 bases between them. The CDR3 loop is CASSLSRGAGETQYF. DNA for the CDR3: TGTGCCAGCAGCTTATCCCGGGGGGCGGGGGAGACCCAGTACTTC.

This rearrangement joins TRBV4-3 to TRBJ2-2, with D perhaps TRBD2 (7 bases). The germline CDR1 and CDR2 sequences are LGHNA and YSLEER. This CDR3 region has 15 residues. Trimming left V 3 bases short and J 5 bases short, with 13 bases between. The CDR3, as DNA: TGCGCCAGCAGCCAGCGGGGGCGGGGGACCGGGGAGCTGTTTTTT. It encodes CASSQRGRGTGELFF.

The CDR3 DNA follows: TGTGCCATCAGTGAGGCGCGGACAGGGAGTGGCTACACCTTC. Protein product: CAISEARTGSGYTF. This sequence joins TRBV10-3 and TRBJ1-2; 8 bases match TRBD1. V lost 2 bases, J lost 7 bases, and 6 bases stayed unmatched. The germline gives CDR1 ENHRY, CDR2 SYGVKD. The CDR3 runs to 14 residues.

This clone was seen only a few times. The rearrangement uses TRBV27 and TRBJ2-1; TRBD2 agrees at 14 bases. The CDR3 has 16 amino acids. J lost 9 bases, V lost 7 bases, and 11 bases had no gene match. The germline V gene encodes CDR1 MNHEY and CDR2 SMNVEV (reference sequence). The CDR3 protein is CASTTTGLAGAREQFF. CDR3 coding DNA: TGTGCCAGCACCACAACGGGACTAGCGGGGGCTCGTGAGCAGTTCTTC.

The chain uses TRBV5-1 and TRBJ2-3; maybe TRBD2 (5 bases). CDR1 and CDR2 (germline): SGHRS, YFSETQ. The CDR3 totals 16 residues. V shed 0 bases and J shed 4 bases, with 15 bases lying between them. The CDR3 region has the DNA TGCGCCAGCAGCTTGGACGGAGGATTGTATGCAGATACGCAGTATTTT. This codes for CASSLDGGLYADTQYF.

The V call is TRBV28, the J call TRBJ1-4, with 10 bases matching TRBD1. Germline-derived CDR1 and CDR2 are MDHEN and SYDVKM. The ends lost 3 bases at V and 6 bases at J; junction bases unmatched: 4. The CDR3 totals 15 residues. This chain's CDR3 is CASSFPGTGDEKLFF. CDR3 DNA: TGTGCCAGCAGTTTCCCCGGGACAGGGGATGAAAAACTGTTTTTT.

The V call is TRBV5-1, the J call TRBJ2-1, with D maybe TRBD1 (6 bases). The CDR3 loop spans 14 amino acids. CDR1 and CDR2 from the germline V gene are SGHRS and YFSETQ. Trimming shortened V by 1 base and J by 8 bases, and 13 bases separated the two germline ends. This CDR3 reads CASSLWGRGDEQFF. The CDR3 DNA is TGCGCCAGCAGCTTGTGGGGGCGAGGTGATGAGCAGTTCTTC.

This chain joins TRBV5-1 and TRBJ1-4; TRBD1 matches 9 bases. Looked up from germline, CDR1 is SGHRS and CDR2 is YFSETQ. There are 15 residues in the CDR3. Trimming at V came to 4 bases and at J to 8 bases, leaving 9 bases not matched to a gene. CDR3 in DNA: TGCGCCAGCAGCCCGTTACAGGGGGCTTCCGAAAAACTGTTTTTT. Its protein is CASSPLQGASEKLFF.

The gene calls are TRBV5-4 and TRBJ2-1; TRBD2 matches 10 bases. CDR3 length: 15 amino acids. Unmatched junction bases numbered 7, after V lost 5 bases and J lost 5 bases. Germline V CDR1 and CDR2: SGHNT, YYREEE (reference sequence). The CDR3 sequence: CASRIAGGLDNEQFF. The CDR3 region has the DNA TGTGCCAGCAGGATAGCGGGGGGACTAGACAATGAGCAGTTCTTC.

Note on this clone: At one end the junction does not follow the germline gene, possibly because of a read error. V usage is TRBV7-9 and J usage is TRBJ2-7; perhaps TRBD1 as D (5 bases). The CDR3 is made up of 14 amino acids. Germline values: CDR1 SEHNR, CDR2 FQNEAQ (reference sequence). CDR3 DNA sequence: TGTTCCAGCAGCTATACAGGTCCGGGTTACGAGCAGTACTTC. Its translation is CSSSYTGPGYEQYF.

This clone turned up a few times. The chain employs TRBV6-1 and TRBJ1-1; 7 positions match TRBD1. The J segment lost 8 bases and the V segment lost 5 bases, leaving 8 bases of the junction unmatched. CDR3 size: 13 residues. Germline V CDR1 and CDR2: MNHNS, SASEGT. CDR3 in DNA: TGTGCCAGCAGTTTAAATCCGGGACAGGAAGCTTTCTTT. This gives the protein CASSLNPGQEAFF.

The chain joins TRBV4-1 to TRBJ1-3; TRBD1 aligns across 9 bases. The CDR3 runs 17 residues. The V gene end was trimmed by 3 bases and the J gene end by 3 bases; junction bases not matched to a gene: 9. Germline assignment: CDR1 MGHRA and CDR2 YSYEKL. CDR3 sequence (DNA): TGCGCCAGCAGCCATGTCTCCGGGACAGGGATTGGAAACACCATATATTTT. It specifies CASSHVSGTGIGNTIYF.

This clone was counted only a few times. The genes are TRBV5-6 and TRBJ1-2; D possibly corresponds to TRBD1 (5 bases). The V end was cut by 2 bases, the J end by 3 bases, with 11 bases between. Looked up from germline, CDR1 is SGHDT and CDR2 is YYEEEE. The CDR3 length is 14 residues. The CDR3: CASSFGREDYGYTF. The DNA for the CDR3 is TGTGCCAGCAGCTTTGGCAGGGAAGACTATGGCTACACCTTC.

The rearrangement joins TRBV6-5 to TRBJ1-5, with 9 bases matching TRBD1. CDR3 length: 14 residues. The junction had 5 bases not matched to a gene; V was cut back by 4 bases and J by 7 bases. The germline CDR1 and CDR2 sequences are MNHEY and SVGAGI. The CDR3 region is CASSWGQGMQPQHF. CDR3 in DNA: TGTGCCAGCAGTTGGGGACAGGGTATGCAGCCCCAGCATTTT.

This sequence joins TRBV19 and TRBJ1-1; 9 bases map to TRBD1. Per the germline V gene, CDR1 is LNHDA and CDR2 is SQIVND (reference sequence). This CDR3 is built from 13 residues. With 5 bases clipped from V and 7 bases from J, the junction kept 5 bases outside the gene matches. CDR3 residues: CASSGQGRSEAFF. For the CDR3, the DNA is TGTGCCAGTAGTGGACAGGGGAGGAGTGAAGCTTTCTTT.

The chain recombines TRBV5-1 with TRBJ1-2; the D is unclear. The ends were cut back, 5 bases at V and 5 bases at J, with 16 bases in the middle. CDR1 and CDR2 (germline): SGHRS, YFSETQ. The CDR3 is made up of 14 amino acids. CDR3 sequence: CASRSVGGTYGYTF. The CDR3 region has the DNA TGCGCCAGCAGATCCGTCGGCGGTACGTATGGCTACACCTTC.

This clone came up a few times. The chain links TRBV7-9 to TRBJ2-3; tentatively, D is TRBD2 (6 bases). Germline V gives CDR1 SEHNR, CDR2 FQNEAQ (reference sequence). The CDR3 loop spans 12 amino acids. Trimming cost V 1 base and J 11 bases, with 10 bases left between them. The CDR3 reads CASSLGLAQQYF. CDR3 bases: TGTGCCAGCAGCTTAGGTCTAGCGCAGCAGTATTTT.

This rearrangement joins TRBV18 to TRBJ1-5; TRBD1 is a possible D gene (5 bases). Germline assignment: CDR1 KGHSH and CDR2 LQKENI. This CDR3 is 14 amino acids long. V lost 5 bases, J lost 5 bases, and 13 bases lay in between. The CDR3 spells CASSYDRPDQPQHF. DNA of the CDR3: TGTGCCAGCTCATATGACAGACCAGATCAGCCCCAGCATTTT. The full variable domain, rest sourced from reference TRBV18 and TRBJ1-5, is NAGVMQNPRHLVRRRGQEARLRCSPMKGHSHVYWYRQLPEEGLKFMVYLQKENIIDESGMPKERFSAEFPKEGPSILRIQQVVRGDSAAYFCASSYDRPDQPQHFGDGTRLSIL.

This clone was recorded once. The chain uses TRBV7-9 and TRBJ1-4; possible D gene TRBD1, 5 bases. This CDR3 comprises 15 residues. CDR1 SEHNR and CDR2 FQNEAQ come from the germline V gene (reference sequence). Between the trimmed V and J ends, which lost 0 bases and 1 base, there was a span of 6 bases. Here the CDR3 DNA reads TGTGCCAGCAGCTTAGCGCAGGGAACTAATGAAAAACTGTTTTTT. The encoded protein is CASSLAQGTNEKLFF.

J is TRBJ2-5 and V is TRBV2; D unresolved. The CDR3 runs 12 residues. V was pared by 6 bases and J by 0 bases, with 5 bases between. The V gene's germline CDR1 is SNHLY and CDR2 FYNNEI. The CDR3 reads CASSDNQETQYF. CDR3 bases: TGTGCCAGCAGCGACAACCAAGAGACCCAGTACTTC.

Here the CDR3 reads CASSHNYNSPLHF. For the CDR3, the DNA is TGTGCCAGCAGCCACAATTATAATTCACCCCTCCACTTT. The chain carries TRBV5-4 and TRBJ1-6, with D uncertain. Trimming took 4 bases from V and 4 from J, leaving 6 bases between them. In germline, CDR1 is SGHNT, CDR2 YYREEE (reference sequence). The CDR3 contains 13 residues.

The V gene is TRBV2, the J gene TRBJ1-2; possibly TRBD1 for D (6 bases). CDR3 length: 15 amino acids. V lost 3 bases and J lost 4, with 15 bases in between. Germline lookup yields CDR1 SNHLY and CDR2 FYNNEI. CDR3 sequence (DNA): TGTGCCAGCAGTGATTTCCCGGCGGACAGCTATGGCTACACCTTC. This sequence encodes CASSDFPADSYGYTF.